Here is one TCR beta chain with its context. The data are from a study of cytomegalovirus exposure and HLA in healthy donors. The CDR3 is 17 amino acids. V was clipped by 4 bases and J by 0 bases; unmatched bases: 6. Looked up from germline, CDR1 is SGHDT and CDR2 is YYEEEE. PCR used 60 Vbeta primers and 13 Jbeta primers. The protocol was immunoSEQ multiplex PCR, while the TCRdb copy is restricted to in-frame clones and leaves out a portion. This sample yields 150,000 to 200,000 clones, of which around 80% are seen a single time; approximately 1% belongs to the top ten. This sequence joins TRBV5-6 and TRBJ2-7, with 14 positions matching TRBD2. This TCR derives from a middle-aged woman in good health and CMV-seronegative. Material for sequencing was PBMCs. This chain's CDR3 is CASSLGLAGALSYEQYF. The CDR3 DNA is TGTGCCAGCAGCCTGGGACTAGCGGGAGCCCTCTCCTACGAGCAGTACTTC.